Listed here are 9 T cell receptor beta chains from one sample, sequenced in a study of response to subunit inactivated influenza vaccine. From the RT-PCR reads, TCRdb called clonotypes with MiXCR, one entry per CDR3 protein. This table has 610,000 or so distinct CDR3 sequences, 12% to 15% appearing once. This specimen was PBMCs from blood, taken 12 days after vaccination. The receptors originated from a man between 45 and 60 years old who received an inactivated influenza vaccine.

There are a few counts of this clonotype. J is TRBJ2-7 and V is TRBV12-3 or TRBV12-4; a weak D match, TRBD2 (6 bases). The CDR3 loop spans 18 amino acids. The V end was cut by 6 bases, the J end by 2 bases, with 26 bases between. In nucleotides, the CDR3 is TGTGCCAGCAGCCCTGGACCCTCCCTTGGGACTTACCCCTACGAGCAGTACTTC. This gives the protein CASSPGPSLGTYPYEQYF.

This clonotype was seen a few times. The CDR3 nucleotides read TGTGCCATACTGGGGGACACCGGGGAGCTGTTTTTT. Translation: CAILGDTGELFF. The V call is TRBV10-3, the J call TRBJ2-2, with D perhaps matching TRBD1 or TRBD2 (5 bases each). CDR3 size: 12 residues. CDR1 and CDR2 (germline): ENHRY, SYGVKD. V shed 9 bases and J shed 3 bases, with 8 bases lying between them.

V usage is TRBV5-1 and J usage is TRBJ2-7; no firm D call. Trimming took off 5 bases at V and 6 bases at J, with 18 bases between the two ends. The CDR3 covers 14 residues. Germline lookup yields CDR1 SGHRS and CDR2 YFSETQ. The CDR3 coding sequence is TGCGCCAGCAGGGTGACCGGGTCCACGGCCGAGCAGTACTTC. It yields the protein CASRVTGSTAEQYF.

The genes are TRBV5-1 and TRBJ2-1; 9 positions agree with TRBD2. V was clipped by 2 bases and J by 8 bases; unmatched bases: 5. The CDR3 sequence is 14 residues long. CDR1 SGHRS and CDR2 YFSETQ come from the germline V gene. CDR3 nucleotides: TGCGCCAGCAGCTTCGGCGGGGGGGCAGATGAGCAGTTCTTC. It is translated as CASSFGGGADEQFF.

This rearrangement joins TRBV4-1 to TRBJ2-1; D is tentatively TRBD1 or TRBD2 (6 bases each). V was shortened by 0 bases and J by 7 bases, with 19 bases between the two germline ends. CDR1 MGHRA and CDR2 YSYEKL come from the germline V gene. The CDR3 has 17 amino acids. For the CDR3, the DNA is TGCGCCAGCAGCCAAGAACGGCTGGGGGGCATAGGTAATGAGCAGTTCTTC. Its translation is CASSQERLGGIGNEQFF.

This clonotype has ten or more counts. V and J are TRBV15 and TRBJ2-5; D is uncertain. Germline V gene lookup returns CDR1 LNHNV and CDR2 YYDKDF (reference sequence). The CDR3 covers 13 residues. V was cut by 5 bases and J by 1 base, with 8 bases left in between. The CDR3 spells CATSGRIQETQYF. Here the CDR3 DNA reads TGTGCCACCAGCGGACGGATCCAAGAGACCCAGTACTTC.

The sample holds many counts of this clonotype. This chain joins TRBV5-1 and TRBJ1-5; unclear D gene. CDR1 SGHRS and CDR2 YFSETQ come from the germline V gene. The germline V and J ends were trimmed by 0 bases and 4 bases, with 8 bases remaining between them. CDR3 length equals 14 residues. The CDR3 sequence is CASSLEAGNQPQHF. CDR3 nucleotide sequence: TGCGCCAGCAGCTTGGAGGCGGGAAATCAGCCCCAGCATTTT.

This clonotype has a handful of counts. The chain recombines TRBV9 with TRBJ2-1; either TRBD1 or TRBD2 may fit D (6 bases each). There are 15 residues in the CDR3. Germline V gives CDR1 SGDLS, CDR2 YYNGEE. With 0 bases removed from V and 6 bases from J, the gap between germline ends came to 13 bases. CDR3 residues: CASSVGGASSNEQFF. CDR3 coding DNA: TGTGCCAGCAGCGTAGGGGGGGCCTCTAGCAATGAGCAGTTCTTC. Looking up the rest from reference TRBV9 and TRBJ2-1 gives the full variable domain: DSGVTQTPKHLITATGQRVTLRCSPRSGDLSVYWYQQSLDQGLQFLIQYYNGEERAKGNILERFSAQQFPDLHSELNLSSLELGDSALYFCASSVGGASSNEQFFGPGTRLTVL.

The V and J genes are TRBV12-3 or TRBV12-4 and TRBJ2-3; D is unresolved. The ends were cut back, 3 bases at V and 4 bases at J, with 11 bases in the middle. The CDR3 has 14 residues. The CDR3 sequence is CASSFSHLADTQYF. CDR3 in DNA: TGTGCCAGCAGTTTCTCTCACCTAGCAGATACGCAGTATTTT.